Below are 16 T cell receptor beta chains sequenced from a single sample in a study of cytomegalovirus exposure and HLA in healthy donors. TCRdb's table, derived via immunoSEQ multiplex PCR, lists solely in-frame clones and lacks some. The sample contains about 130,000 clones, roughly nine tenths of which appear only once. Sequenced: PBMCs. Receptors originate from a young woman in good health and CMV-seropositive.

The V gene is TRBV19, the J gene TRBJ1-5; no firm D call. This CDR3 has 12 amino acids. The V end was cut by 1 base, the J end by 8 bases, with 6 bases between. Germline CDR1 LNHDA, CDR2 SQIVND (reference sequence). The CDR3 coding sequence is TGTGCCAGTAGTATAGGCGGTGAGCCCCAGCATTTT. Residues: CASSIGGEPQHF.

This sequence joins TRBV7-2 and TRBJ1-5; the D gene is possibly TRBD1 (5 bases). Per germline, CDR1 SGHTA and CDR2 FQGNSA. The CDR3 runs to 14 residues. V lost 5 bases to trimming and J lost 6 bases, with 14 bases between them. The CDR3, as DNA: TGTGCCAGCAGCCCTACGGGGGGAAGTCAGCCCCAGCATTTT. Translation: CASSPTGGSQPQHF.

The chain is built from TRBV5-6 and TRBJ1-4, with D possibly being TRBD1 (6 bases). The CDR3 sequence is 15 residues long. The germline gives CDR1 SGHDT, CDR2 YYEEEE. V gave up 2 bases and J gave up 7 bases, with 15 bases separating them. The CDR3 nucleotides are TGTGCCAGCAGCTTCGAGGGCAGGGGACCTGAAAAACTGTTTTTT. It specifies CASSFEGRGPEKLFF.

The chain uses TRBV7-2 and TRBJ2-7; TRBD2 aligns across 7 bases. CDR3 length: 14 amino acids. The ends lost 5 bases at V and 1 base at J; junction bases unmatched: 5. Germline lookup yields CDR1 SGHTA and CDR2 FQGNSA. CDR3 loop: CASSPPGGSYEQYF. Here the CDR3 DNA reads TGTGCCAGCAGCCCCCCCGGGGGGTCCTACGAGCAGTACTTC.

This chain links TRBV7-9 with TRBJ1-4; 8 positions match TRBD1. This CDR3 spans 17 amino acids. The trim removed 5 bases at V and 1 base at J, leaving 9 bases unmatched. Germline CDR1 reads SEHNR; CDR2 reads FQNEAQ (reference sequence). The CDR3 region has the DNA TGTGCCAGCAGCGATGCGGACAGGGTGGTAACTAATGAAAAACTGTTTTTT. It encodes CASSDADRVVTNEKLFF.

The rearrangement links TRBV27 to TRBJ2-1; D might be TRBD2 (7 bases). V was clipped by 5 bases and J by 2 bases, with 10 bases between them. This CDR3 is 14 amino acids long. Germline V gene lookup returns CDR1 MNHEY and CDR2 SMNVEV (reference sequence). The CDR3 region is CASSTGGTYNEQFF. The CDR3 DNA sequence: TGTGCCAGCAGTACGGGGGGCACCTACAATGAGCAGTTCTTC.

The rearrangement joins TRBV11-2 to TRBJ1-2; D not resolved. The CDR3 covers 13 residues. Germline V gene data show CDR1 as SGHAT and CDR2 as FQNNGV. V was cut by 1 base and J by 4 bases, with 7 bases left in between. The CDR3 region has the DNA TGTGCCAGCAGCTTAGTGGTCAGCTATGGCTACACCTTC. This sequence encodes CASSLVVSYGYTF.

The rearrangement joins TRBV5-6 to TRBJ2-3; D is unclear. Trimming shortened V by 5 bases and J by 2 bases, and 12 bases separated the two germline ends. CDR1 SGHDT and CDR2 YYEEEE come from the germline V gene. CDR3 length: 14 amino acids. As DNA, the CDR3 is TGTGCCAGCAGTCCCCAAGACAACACAGATACGCAGTATTTT. Protein sequence: CASSPQDNTDTQYF.

This clone was seen a few times. The rearrangement links TRBV2 to TRBJ2-6; 7 bases map to TRBD1. Trimming removed 8 bases from V and 4 bases from J; junction bases left unmatched: 11. This CDR3 is 16 amino acids long. Germline-derived CDR1 and CDR2 are SNHLY and FYNNEI. This chain's CDR3 is CASWPLRGPGANVLTF. CDR3 nucleotide sequence: TGTGCCAGCTGGCCCCTGAGGGGGCCAGGGGCCAACGTCCTGACTTTC.

The DNA for the CDR3 is TGTGCCAGCAGCCCGAGAGGGAGCCAGCGGGGCGGCGCCGGGGAGCTGTTTTTT. This encodes CASSPRGSQRGGAGELFF. This sequence joins TRBV9 and TRBJ2-2; 7 nucleotides align to TRBD2. J lost 6 bases, V lost 4 bases, and 18 bases had no gene match. The CDR3 totals 18 residues. Germline assignment: CDR1 SGDLS and CDR2 YYNGEE.

The rearrangement uses TRBV27 and TRBJ1-5; D gene uncertain. Trimming took 3 bases from V and 4 from J, leaving 7 bases between them. Germline V CDR1 and CDR2: MNHEY, SMNVEV (reference sequence). The CDR3 loop spans 13 amino acids. CDR3 sequence reads: CASSFGENQPQHF. CDR3 bases: TGTGCCAGCAGTTTCGGGGAAAATCAGCCCCAGCATTTT.

This chain connects TRBV29-1 to TRBJ2-3; TRBD1 is a possible D gene (6 bases). CDR1 is SQVTM, CDR2 ANQGSEA, per germline. V lost 3 bases, J lost 3 bases, and 7 bases lay in between. This CDR3 contains 12 residues. The CDR3 protein is CSVDRGTDTQYF. The CDR3 bases are TGCAGCGTTGACAGGGGAACAGATACGCAGTATTTT.

V usage is TRBV12-5 and J usage is TRBJ1-4, with D unclear. The V gene lost 6 bases and the J gene lost 2 bases, with 10 bases spanning the gap. Germline V lookup: CDR1 LGHNT, CDR2 FRNRAP. The CDR3 has 14 residues. As DNA, the CDR3 is TGTGCTAGTGGACAAGGGAGGACTAATGAAAAACTGTTTTTT. Amino acids: CASGQGRTNEKLFF.

This clone appeared a few times. The genes are TRBV7-2 and TRBJ1-2; 8 bases align to TRBD1. The CDR3 sequence is 14 residues long. Germline values: CDR1 SGHTA, CDR2 FQGNSA. With 4 bases clipped from V and 7 bases from J, the junction kept 8 bases outside the gene matches. The CDR3 spells CASSSRAQGGGYTF. The DNA for the CDR3 is TGTGCCAGCAGCTCGAGGGCACAGGGGGGTGGCTACACCTTC.

CDR3 amino acids: CAWSVGAYEQYF. CDR3 nucleotide sequence: TGTGCCTGGAGTGTAGGGGCCTACGAGCAGTACTTC. V usage is TRBV30 and J usage is TRBJ2-7, with D possibly TRBD1 on 5 matching bases. The CDR3 totals 12 residues. Germline V gene sequence: CDR1 GTSNPN, CDR2 SVGIG (reference sequence). The V end lost 0 bases, the J end lost 2 bases, and 5 bases lay between the germline ends.

The chain uses TRBV5-4 and TRBJ1-1, with TRBD1 identical over 7 bases. V trimming: 3 bases; J trimming: 0 bases; junction bases outside the gene matches: 17. CDR1 is SGHNT, CDR2 YYREEE, per germline (reference sequence). The CDR3 consists of 19 residues. The CDR3 DNA reads as TGTGCCAGCAGCTCCCCCTTTAAAACCGGGACAGAGTTGAACACTGAAGCTTTCTTT. It encodes CASSSPFKTGTELNTEAFF.